This T cell receptor (beta chain) was captured by sequencing in a study of immune evolution from preneoplasia to lung adenocarcinoma. Only in-frame clones appear in the TCRdb table, and some are missing; sequencing was by immunoSEQ multiplex PCR. Of 5,000 or so clones in the sample, roughly 85% were seen once. CDR1 WSHSY and CDR2 SAAADI come from the germline V gene. J lost 2 bases, V lost 2 bases, and 2 bases had no gene match. The CDR3 length is 14 residues. Study results and caveats: Later-stage lesions seemingly showed higher T cell density and diversity than normal lung.

Concerning this clone: The antigen is not known.

The clonotype originates from a person aged 65 to 85 with lung adenocarcinoma. The sequenced material came from FFPE adjacent normal lung tissue. The V and J genes are TRBV10-2 and TRBJ2-7; 8 nucleotides line up with TRBD2. The CDR3 DNA reads as TGCGCCAGCAGTGAGATTAGCGGGACCTACGAGCAGTACTTC. This translates into CASSEISGTYEQYF.